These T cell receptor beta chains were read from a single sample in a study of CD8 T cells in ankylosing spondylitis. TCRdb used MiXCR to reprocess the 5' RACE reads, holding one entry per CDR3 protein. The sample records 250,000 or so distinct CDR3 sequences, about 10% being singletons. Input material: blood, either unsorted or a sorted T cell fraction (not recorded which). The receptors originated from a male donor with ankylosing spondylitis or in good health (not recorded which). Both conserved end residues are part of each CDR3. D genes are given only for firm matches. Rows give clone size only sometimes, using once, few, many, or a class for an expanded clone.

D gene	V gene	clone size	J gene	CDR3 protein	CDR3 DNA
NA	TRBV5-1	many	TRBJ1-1	CASSTSGGFEAFF	TGCGCCAGCAGCACTTCTGGGGGGTTTGAAGCTTTCTTT
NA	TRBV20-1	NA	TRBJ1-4	CSASLREKLFF	TGCAGTGCTAGTCTTAGGGAAAAACTGTTTTTT
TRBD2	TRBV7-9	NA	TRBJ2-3	CASSLQLATDTQYF	TGTGCCAGCAGCCTCCAACTAGCGACAGATACGCAGTATTTT
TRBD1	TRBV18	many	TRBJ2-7	CASSPRTGLDEQYF	TGTGCCAGCTCACCACGGACAGGGCTGGACGAGCAGTACTTC
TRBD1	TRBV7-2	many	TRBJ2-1	CASSSETGSYNEQFF	TGTGCCAGCAGCTCCGAGACAGGGTCATACAATGAGCAGTTCTTC
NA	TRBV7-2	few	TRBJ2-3	CASRGRRGRPFSDTQYF	TGTGCCAGCAGGGGGCGGAGGGGCAGGCCCTTCTCAGATACGCAGTATTTT
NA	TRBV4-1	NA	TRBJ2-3	CASSQESYRLLDTQYF	TGCGCCAGCAGCCAAGAGTCGTATCGTTTATTAGATACGCAGTATTTT
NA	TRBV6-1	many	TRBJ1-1	CATNSPQAFF	TGTGCCACGAATTCCCCCCAAGCTTTCTTT
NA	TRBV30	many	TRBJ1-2	CAWHDSYGYTF	TGTGCCTGGCACGACAGCTATGGCTACACCTTC
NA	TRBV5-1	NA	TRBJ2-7	CASTWAGGPEEQYF	TGCGCCAGCACCTGGGCTGGAGGGCCGGAGGAGCAGTACTTC
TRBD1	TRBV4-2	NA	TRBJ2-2	CASSQGRTGGGGELFF	TGTGCCAGCAGCCAAGGTCGGACAGGGGGCGGCGGGGAGCTGTTTTTT
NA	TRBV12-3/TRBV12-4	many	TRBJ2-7	CASSFGQGWTEQYF	TGTGCCAGCAGTTTCGGTCAGGGGTGGACCGAGCAGTACTTC
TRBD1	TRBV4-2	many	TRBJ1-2	CASSQEYRGHVGYTF	TGTGCCAGCAGCCAAGAGTATAGGGGGCATGTTGGCTACACCTTC